Following are 24 T cell receptor beta chains from one sample sequenced in a study of response to subunit inactivated influenza vaccine. A single record per CDR3 protein comes from TCRdb applying MiXCR to the RT-PCR reads. The sample lists about 180,000 distinct CDR3 sequences; roughly 8.7% were seen once. The source material was non-naive T cells sorted from PBMCs, sampled on the day of vaccination. The origin of the receptors is a man in his fifties or sixties who received an inactivated influenza vaccine.

Only a few counts were recorded for this clonotype. The rearrangement joins TRBV20-1 to TRBJ2-3, with 8 bases matching TRBD2. The CDR3 loop spans 15 amino acids. J was trimmed by 3 bases and V by 0 bases; bases with no gene match: 5. Germline V gene data show CDR1 as DFQATT and CDR2 as SNEGSKA (reference sequence). CDR3 protein: CSARDSGRGTDTQYF. The DNA for the CDR3 is TGCAGTGCTAGAGACAGCGGGAGAGGAACAGATACGCAGTATTTT.

V usage is TRBV18 and J usage is TRBJ2-2; D tentatively fits TRBD1 or TRBD2 (5 bases each). V dropped 5 bases and J dropped 0 bases, with 16 bases sitting between them. Germline assignment: CDR1 KGHSH and CDR2 LQKENI. CDR3 size: 17 residues. The CDR3, as DNA: TGTGCCAGCTCAAGGAGTGGGGGAAACGCGAACACCGGGGAGCTGTTTTTT. Translation: CASSRSGGNANTGELFF.

This clonotype was counted many times. This chain links TRBV5-1 with TRBJ2-3; D possibly matches TRBD1 or TRBD2 (5 bases each). The CDR3 totals 15 residues. Trimming pared 6 bases from V and 6 bases from J, leaving 20 bases between. Looked up from germline, CDR1 is SGHRS and CDR2 is YFSETQ. This CDR3 is CASNPGPQKADTQYF. CDR3 DNA sequence: TGCGCCAGCAACCCGGGACCCCAGAAGGCGGATACGCAGTATTTT.

A few counts support this clonotype. This rearrangement joins TRBV12-3 or TRBV12-4 to TRBJ2-1; no definite D call. With 0 bases removed from V and 6 bases from J, the gap between germline ends came to 6 bases. The CDR3 is 13 amino acids. This CDR3 is CASSLAAVNEQFF. The CDR3 DNA follows: TGTGCCAGCAGTTTAGCGGCCGTCAATGAGCAGTTCTTC.

Ten or more counts support this clonotype. The chain links TRBV10-3 to TRBJ2-3; TRBD1 aligns across 12 bases. The trim removed 8 bases at V and 3 bases at J, leaving 6 bases unmatched. Germline-derived CDR1 and CDR2 are ENHRY and SYGVKD. The CDR3 extends over 15 amino acids. The CDR3 DNA follows: TGTGCCATCGGTAGGGACAGGGGGCGAACAGATACGCAGTATTTT. It translates to CAIGRDRGRTDTQYF.

In this sample, this clonotype turned up a few times. The chain couples TRBV6-1 to TRBJ2-2; 10 bases agree with TRBD2. In germline, CDR1 is MNHNS, CDR2 SASEGT. The trim removed 1 base at V and 7 bases at J, leaving 3 bases unmatched. This CDR3 is built from 15 residues. The CDR3 DNA sequence: TGTGCCAGCAGTGAAGATAGCGGGAGGTACGGGGAGCTGTTTTTT. This gives the protein CASSEDSGRYGELFF.

This clonotype was counted at least ten times. J is TRBJ1-4 and V is TRBV4-2, with 9 bases identical to TRBD1. The germline V gene encodes CDR1 LGHNA and CDR2 YNFKEQ. V trimming: 0 bases; J trimming: 2 bases; junction bases outside the gene matches: 4. CDR3 length: 17 amino acids. The CDR3 region has the DNA TGTGCCAGCAGCCAAGAGGGGACAGGGAGGACTAATGAAAAACTGTTTTTT. This translates into CASSQEGTGRTNEKLFF.

A few counts support this clonotype. The rearrangement joins TRBV10-3 to TRBJ2-6; D is unresolved. This CDR3 has 12 amino acids. Germline values: CDR1 ENHRY, CDR2 SYGVKD. V lost 8 bases, J lost 0 bases, and 2 bases lay in between. CDR3 region: CAIFSGANVLTF. The CDR3 DNA reads TGTGCCATCTTCTCTGGGGCCAACGTCCTGACTTTC.

The sample holds a few counts of this clonotype. The gene calls are TRBV7-2 and TRBJ1-5; 9 bases map to TRBD1. Unmatched junction bases numbered 6, after V lost 2 bases and J lost 7 bases. This CDR3 spans 15 amino acids. The germline CDR1 and CDR2 sequences are SGHTA and FQGNSA. CDR3 nucleotides: TGTGCCAGCAGCTTACCGGGGACAGGGATGCAGCCCCAGCATTTT. Translated: CASSLPGTGMQPQHF.

The gene calls are TRBV15 and TRBJ2-3; TRBD2 matches at 9 bases. The J segment lost 2 bases and the V segment lost 4 bases, leaving 7 bases of the junction unmatched. CDR1 is LNHNV, CDR2 YYDKDF, per germline (reference sequence). The CDR3 is made up of 16 amino acids. CDR3 in DNA: TGTGCCACCAGCACACCTAGCGGGGCGGTCACAGATACGCAGTATTTT. This sequence encodes CATSTPSGAVTDTQYF.

This clonotype was found a few times. The rearrangement uses TRBV7-2 and TRBJ2-2; a possible D gene is TRBD1 (7 bases). V was clipped by 5 bases and J by 7 bases, with 17 bases between them. The CDR3 covers 15 residues. CDR1 and CDR2 (germline): SGHTA, FQGNSA. CDR3 sequence: CASSARQGLGGELFF. The CDR3 DNA sequence: TGTGCCAGCAGCGCCCGACAGGGACTCGGCGGGGAGCTGTTTTTT. Variable domain in full (rest from reference TRBV7-2 and TRBJ2-2): GAGVSQSPSNKVTEKGKDVELRCDPISGHTALYWYRQSLGQGLEFLIYFQGNSAPDKSGLPSDRFSAERTGGSVSTLTIQRTQQEDSAVYLCASSARQGLGGELFFGEGSRLTVL.

This clonotype turned up a few times. The chain joins TRBV10-3 to TRBJ1-2; D unclear. Germline V gene lookup returns CDR1 ENHRY and CDR2 SYGVKD. V was clipped by 1 base and J by 8 bases, with 14 bases between them. This CDR3 spans 14 amino acids. The CDR3 loop is CAISELNGPGGYTF. The DNA for the CDR3 is TGTGCCATCAGTGAGTTGAACGGACCCGGGGGCTACACCTTC.

This clonotype was recorded at least ten times. V and J are TRBV10-3 and TRBJ2-2; D remains unclear. V was trimmed by 8 bases and J by 7 bases, leaving 14 bases between them. This CDR3 contains 13 residues. The germline V gene has CDR1 ENHRY and CDR2 SYGVKD. The CDR3 sequence: CAIPGGRGGELFF. CDR3 nucleotides: TGTGCCATCCCGGGCGGTAGAGGCGGGGAGCTGTTTTTT.

This clonotype occurred many times. The chain employs TRBV7-2 and TRBJ1-5, with D unresolved. The CDR3 has 15 amino acids. The germline gives CDR1 SGHTA, CDR2 FQGNSA. The V end was cut by 4 bases, the J end by 1 base, with 11 bases between. Here the CDR3 reads CASSWTLGSNQPQHF. The CDR3 DNA is TGTGCCAGCAGCTGGACCTTGGGGAGCAATCAGCCCCAGCATTTT. The complete variable domain, with remaining parts taken from reference TRBV7-2 and TRBJ1-5, reads GAGVSQSPSNKVTEKGKDVELRCDPISGHTALYWYRQSLGQGLEFLIYFQGNSAPDKSGLPSDRFSAERTGGSVSTLTIQRTQQEDSAVYLCASSWTLGSNQPQHFGDGTRLSIL.

This clonotype was seen at least ten times. J is TRBJ2-3 and V is TRBV20-1; D ambiguous. CDR3 size: 12 residues. The V gene lost 0 bases and the J gene lost 11 bases, with 12 bases spanning the gap. CDR1 is DFQATT, CDR2 SNEGSKA, per germline (reference sequence). This chain's CDR3 is CSARDPPKGQYF. CDR3 nucleotides: TGCAGTGCTAGAGATCCCCCGAAGGGGCAGTATTTT.

In its sample, this clonotype was seen many times. The chain has TRBV10-3 and TRBJ2-7, with D possibly being TRBD1 (6 bases). The CDR3 contains 14 residues. V was trimmed by 2 bases and J by 6 bases, leaving 14 bases between them. In germline, CDR1 is ENHRY, CDR2 SYGVKD. CDR3 sequence reads: CAISEGRGRSEQYF. In DNA, the CDR3 is TGTGCCATCAGTGAGGGCAGGGGCCGCAGCGAGCAGTACTTC.

This clonotype came up a few times. Here the CDR3 reads CASSLGQVQVETQYF. In DNA, the CDR3 is TGTGCCAGCAGCTTGGGCCAGGTTCAGGTAGAGACCCAGTACTTC. This chain links TRBV5-6 with TRBJ2-5, with D hard to call. Deletions cut 0 bases from V and 4 bases from J, with 13 bases between. CDR1 is SGHDT, CDR2 YYEEEE, per germline. This CDR3 is 15 amino acids long.

This clonotype was seen at least ten times. The CDR3 DNA reads TGCGCCAGCAGCCAAGGTGTTGACAGGGGGTGGAATGAGCAGTTCTTC. It translates to CASSQGVDRGWNEQFF. The chain uses TRBV4-3 and TRBJ2-1; TRBD1 aligns across 9 bases. This CDR3 has 16 residues. V shed 1 base and J 7 bases; nucleotides not matched to a gene: 8. The germline V gene has CDR1 LGHNA and CDR2 YSLEER.

This clonotype was seen repeatedly, ten times or more. CDR3 region: CASSYGQGSEQYF. The CDR3 region has the DNA TGTGCCAGCAGCTACGGACAGGGTAGCGAGCAGTACTTC. The chain recombines TRBV11-2 with TRBJ2-7; 8 bases map to TRBD1. V lost 4 bases, J lost 6 bases, and 5 bases stayed unmatched. This CDR3 comprises 13 residues. CDR1 is SGHAT, CDR2 FQNNGV, per germline.

The sample holds a few counts of this clonotype. The chain joins TRBV20-1 to TRBJ2-7; 9 nucleotides align to TRBD2. CDR1 and CDR2 (germline): DFQATT, SNEGSKA (reference sequence). The ends lost 2 bases at V and 4 bases at J; junction bases unmatched: 6. The CDR3 runs 14 residues. This CDR3 is CSARISGSRYEQYF. The DNA for the CDR3 is TGCAGTGCTAGAATTAGCGGGAGTAGGTACGAGCAGTACTTC.

The sample holds many counts of this clonotype. This chain uses TRBV6-1 with TRBJ2-5; D may be TRBD2 (7 bases). V was pared by 8 bases and J by 2 bases, with 15 bases between. Germline V gives CDR1 MNHNS, CDR2 SASEGT. This CDR3 spans 14 amino acids. The CDR3 DNA reads as TGTGCCAGCGCCGAGGGGGGGGTTCAAGAGACCCAGTACTTC. As protein: CASAEGGVQETQYF.

The chain carries TRBV10-3 and TRBJ2-2; 7 bases match TRBD2. The V and J ends lost 0 bases and 5 bases, in that order; junction bases with no gene match: 9. The CDR3 consists of 17 residues. The V gene's germline CDR1 is ENHRY and CDR2 SYGVKD. CDR3 sequence reads: CAISESLAGVGTGELFF. The DNA of the CDR3 is TGTGCCATCAGTGAGTCGTTGGCGGGAGTCGGTACCGGGGAGCTGTTTTTT.

The V call is TRBV20-1, the J call TRBJ2-3, with 11 bases that match TRBD2. Trimming took 6 bases from V and 7 from J; bases not matched to a gene: 12. This CDR3 comprises 15 residues. Germline values: CDR1 DFQATT, CDR2 SNEGSKA (reference sequence). As DNA, the CDR3 is TGCAGTGCGGAGGGGACTAGCGGCTGGGTAAATACGCAGTATTTT. Protein product: CSAEGTSGWVNTQYF.

The chain recombines TRBV20-1 with TRBJ1-1, with D tentatively TRBD1 (6 bases). The germline V and J ends were trimmed by 5 bases and 0 bases, with 19 bases remaining between them. Looked up from germline, CDR1 is DFQATT and CDR2 is SNEGSKA (reference sequence). The CDR3 spans 16 residues. The CDR3 protein is CSAPNREGYMNTEAFF. The CDR3 DNA sequence: TGCAGTGCTCCGAACAGGGAAGGGTACATGAACACTGAAGCTTTCTTT.